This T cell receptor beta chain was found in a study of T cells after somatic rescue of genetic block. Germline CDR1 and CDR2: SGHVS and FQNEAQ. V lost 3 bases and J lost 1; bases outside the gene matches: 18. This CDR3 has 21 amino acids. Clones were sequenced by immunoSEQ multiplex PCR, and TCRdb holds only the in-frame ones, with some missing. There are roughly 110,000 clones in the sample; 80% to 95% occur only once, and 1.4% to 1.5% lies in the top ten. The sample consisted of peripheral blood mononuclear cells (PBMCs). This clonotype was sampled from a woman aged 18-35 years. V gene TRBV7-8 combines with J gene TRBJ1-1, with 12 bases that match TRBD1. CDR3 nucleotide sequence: TGTGCCAGCAGCTTCCGGGGGGACAGGGGGCGTTCTTTATCATCGAACACTGAAGCTTTCTTT. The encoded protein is CASSFRGDRGRSLSSNTEAFF.